Presented here are 32 T cell receptor beta chains from one specimen sequenced in a study of blood T cell repertoires in COVID-19. Repertoires were generated with immunoSEQ multiplex PCR, while TCRdb's copy carries only in-frame clones and drops some. The data hold 60,000 or so clones, with roughly 85% observed a single time. The sequenced sample was peripheral blood. Every receptor here comes from a human donor in a cohort sampled during active COVID-19.

The chain carries TRBV19 and TRBJ2-3; possibly TRBD2 for D (7 bases). In germline, CDR1 is LNHDA, CDR2 SQIVND (reference sequence). The CDR3 sequence is 15 residues long. V lost 4 bases to trimming and J lost 1 base, with 12 bases between them. The CDR3 DNA sequence: TGTGCCAGTAGTACGGTAGGGGGGGGCACAGATACGCAGTATTTT. Protein product: CASSTVGGGTDTQYF.

The chain uses TRBV4-1 and TRBJ1-2, with TRBD1 as a possible D gene (5 bases). CDR3 size: 17 residues. Trimming cost V 0 bases and J 5 bases, with 19 bases left between them. The germline gives CDR1 MGHRA, CDR2 YSYEKL. The DNA for the CDR3 is TGCGCCAGCAGCCAAGATCTTCTAGACAGCCGTCGATATGGCTACACCTTC. Translated, it gives CASSQDLLDSRRYGYTF.

The rearrangement uses TRBV11-2 and TRBJ2-3; D possibly corresponds to TRBD2 (6 bases). V gave up 3 bases and J gave up 1 base, with 8 bases separating them. Germline values: CDR1 SGHAT, CDR2 FQNNGV. The CDR3 extends over 14 amino acids. The CDR3: CASSLGGGTDTQYF. DNA of the CDR3: TGTGCCAGCAGCTTGGGGGGAGGCACAGATACGCAGTATTTT.

The chain links TRBV6-2 or TRBV6-3 to TRBJ1-5; unclear D gene. The ends were cut back, 6 bases at V and 5 bases at J, with 8 bases in the middle. The CDR3 has 12 residues. Germline V gene data show CDR1 as MNHEY and CDR2 as SVGEGT. Here the CDR3 DNA reads TGTGCCAGCAGCCGAGATTATCAGCCCCAGCATTTT. It is translated as CASSRDYQPQHF.

This clone was observed a single time. The chain couples TRBV19 to TRBJ1-3; 7 bases are shared with TRBD1. CDR1 LNHDA and CDR2 SQIVND come from the germline V gene (reference sequence). The V segment lost 6 bases and the J segment 7 bases; nucleotides outside the gene matches: 9. The CDR3 extends over 14 amino acids. CDR3 sequence: CASSVARGTNTIYF. The CDR3 bases are TGTGCCAGTAGCGTAGCCAGGGGGACCAACACCATATATTTT.

The genes are TRBV12-5 and TRBJ2-5; D gene uncertain. Germline V gives CDR1 LGHNT, CDR2 FRNRAP. V shed 5 bases and J shed 5 bases, with 12 bases lying between them. The CDR3 has 13 amino acids. The CDR3 DNA is TGTGCTAGTGGTACCGGAGTCGGGGAGACCCAGTACTTC. This translates into CASGTGVGETQYF.

In its sample, this clone was seen a few times. This chain uses TRBV2 with TRBJ1-1; TRBD1 matches at 7 bases. The germline V gene has CDR1 SNHLY and CDR2 FYNNEI. The CDR3 is made up of 13 amino acids. The junction had 0 bases not matched to a gene; V was cut back by 4 bases and J by 1 base. CDR3 coding DNA: TGTGCCAGCAGTGGGGACAGGAACACTGAAGCTTTCTTT. Residues: CASSGDRNTEAFF.

V and J are TRBV11-3 and TRBJ1-4, with D perhaps matching TRBD1 (6 bases). The CDR3 totals 15 residues. V gave up 4 bases and J gave up 2 bases, with 11 bases separating them. Germline V gene lookup returns CDR1 SGHNT and CDR2 YENEEA. The CDR3 spells CASSSGHPTNEKLFF. CDR3 sequence (DNA): TGTGCCAGCAGCTCGGGACACCCGACTAATGAAAAACTGTTTTTT.

This rearrangement joins TRBV11-2 to TRBJ2-3; a weak D match, TRBD1 (5 bases). CDR3 size: 13 residues. Germline lookup yields CDR1 SGHAT and CDR2 FQNNGV. V was cut by 2 bases and J by 9 bases, with 12 bases left in between. This CDR3 is CASSLLTDKTQYF. The CDR3 DNA is TGTGCCAGCAGCTTATTGACAGACAAGACGCAGTATTTT.

This clone was detected only a few times. An end of the junction does not agree with germline; a read error may underlie this. This rearrangement joins TRBV19 to TRBJ2-5; 8 bases are shared with TRBD1. The CDR3 spans 17 residues. Germline V gene sequence: CDR1 LNHDA, CDR2 SQIVND (reference sequence). CDR3 region: CASSLDVGTGTYGTQYF. The CDR3, as DNA: TGTGCCAGTAGTCTAGACGTCGGGACAGGAACTTATGGGACCCAGTACTTC.

V is TRBV28 and J is TRBJ2-7, with TRBD2 matching 14 bases. CDR1 is MDHEN and CDR2 is SYDVKM in the germline V gene. The CDR3 sequence is 19 residues long. V dropped 8 bases and J dropped 0; count of bases not matched to a gene: 15. The DNA for the CDR3 is TGTGCCAGCTCCTCAGGTAGGACTAGCGGGGGGATACGCTCCTACGAGCAGTACTTC. It yields the protein CASSSGRTSGGIRSYEQYF.

V usage is TRBV3-1 (or the pseudogene TRBV3-2) and J usage is TRBJ1-4; tentative D call: TRBD1 (6 bases). The germline V gene has CDR1 LGHDT and CDR2 YNNKEL (reference sequence). This CDR3 spans 17 amino acids. V was pared by 0 bases and J by 7 bases, with 18 bases between. CDR3: CASSQDPQGRVSEKLFF. The CDR3 region has the DNA TGTGCCAGCAGCCAAGACCCGCAGGGGAGGGTGAGTGAAAAACTGTTTTTT.

This sequence joins TRBV5-1 and TRBJ2-7; tentatively, D is TRBD2 (5 bases). The CDR3 length is 13 residues. The V end lost 4 bases, the J end lost 4 bases, and 12 bases lay between the germline ends. CDR1 SGHRS and CDR2 YFSETQ come from the germline V gene. CDR3: CASSRWTGYEQYF. The CDR3 bases are TGCGCCAGCAGCCGATGGACTGGATACGAGCAGTACTTC.

This clone is a singleton in its sample. The chain is built from TRBV9 and TRBJ2-1; the D gene is possibly TRBD2 (5 bases). CDR1 SGDLS and CDR2 YYNGEE come from the germline V gene. The CDR3 contains 14 residues. V gave up 1 base and J gave up 8 bases, with 13 bases separating them. The CDR3 is CASSVFGLSDEQFF. Here the CDR3 DNA reads TGTGCCAGCAGCGTATTTGGCCTTAGCGATGAGCAGTTCTTC.

The table lists this clone with a few counts. The chain employs TRBV5-1 and TRBJ2-7; D might be TRBD1 (6 bases). The germline gives CDR1 SGHRS, CDR2 YFSETQ. The ends were cut back, 4 bases at V and 6 bases at J, with 17 bases in the middle. The CDR3 runs to 14 residues. For the CDR3, the DNA is TGCGCCAGCAGCAGACAGGTTCGCCTTGGCGAGCAGTACTTC. Translated: CASSRQVRLGEQYF.

The chain employs TRBV5-4 and TRBJ1-4; 8 bases fit TRBD1. Germline assignment: CDR1 SGHNT and CDR2 YYREEE (reference sequence). The V gene end was trimmed by 4 bases and the J gene end by 0 bases; junction bases not matched to a gene: 5. The CDR3 is 16 residues long. The DNA of the CDR3 is TGTGCCAGCAGCAAAACAGGGGGGGCAACTAATGAAAAACTGTTTTTT. Translating gives CASSKTGGATNEKLFF.

The chain has TRBV2 and TRBJ2-5; 10 bases are shared with TRBD1. V was clipped by 4 bases and J by 5 bases; unmatched bases: 10. Germline CDR1 and CDR2: SNHLY and FYNNEI. The CDR3 spans 16 residues. The CDR3 coding sequence is TGTGCCAGCAGTGGGCAAGGGACAGGGGAGATGGAGACCCAGTACTTC. This sequence encodes CASSGQGTGEMETQYF. The full variable domain, its missing parts supplied by reference TRBV2 and TRBJ2-5, is EPEVTQTPSHQVTQMGQEVILRCVPISNHLYFYWYRQILGQKVEFLVSFYNNEISEKSEIFDDQFSVERPDGSNFTLKIRSTKLEDSAMYFCASSGQGTGEMETQYFGPGTRLLVL.

The chain has TRBV11-2 and TRBJ2-2; unclear D gene. V was pared by 1 base and J by 4 bases, with 10 bases between. From germline, CDR1 is SGHAT and CDR2 FQNNGV. CDR3 length equals 15 residues. CDR3 amino acids: CASSLAGKVTGELFF. CDR3 DNA: TGTGCCAGCAGCTTAGCTGGCAAAGTCACCGGGGAGCTGTTTTTT.

The genes are TRBV3-1 (or the pseudogene TRBV3-2) and TRBJ1-4; TRBD1 aligns across 11 bases. The CDR3 totals 16 residues. CDR1 is LGHDT and CDR2 is YNNKEL in the germline V gene (reference sequence). Losses at the gene ends were 4 bases for V and 1 base for J; bases not matched to a gene: 2. The CDR3 DNA reads TGTGCCAGCAGCCGGGGACAGGGGGTAACTAATGAAAAACTGTTTTTT. Protein product: CASSRGQGVTNEKLFF.

This clone was recorded many times. The rearrangement joins TRBV6-1 to TRBJ1-2; a weak D match, TRBD1 (5 bases). Trimming stripped 2 bases from V and 8 bases from J, with 12 bases between. This CDR3 comprises 13 residues. Germline loops: CDR1 MNHNS, CDR2 SASEGT. The CDR3 coding sequence is TGTGCCAGCAGTGAAACGGGGGTCGGGGGCTACACCTTC. It is translated as CASSETGVGGYTF.

This clone was found once. The chain links TRBV5-4 to TRBJ2-3, with 7 bases fitting TRBD1. The CDR3 has 16 residues. V trimming: 1 base; J trimming: 4 bases; junction bases outside the gene matches: 9. Germline CDR1 reads SGHNT; CDR2 reads YYREEE (reference sequence). The CDR3 here is CASSLQTGLSPDTQYF. The CDR3 nucleotides are TGTGCCAGCAGCTTGCAGACAGGGCTGTCTCCAGATACGCAGTATTTT.

The chain couples TRBV30 to TRBJ1-6; possibly TRBD1 for D (6 bases). Trimming took 0 bases from V and 6 from J, leaving 12 bases between them. Germline CDR1 is GTSNPN and CDR2 is SVGIG (reference sequence). The CDR3 length is 15 residues. The CDR3 nucleotides are TGTGCCTGGAGTGTAGGACTGGGGGCTAATTCACCCCTCCACTTT. Translating gives CAWSVGLGANSPLHF.

J is TRBJ1-6 and V is TRBV7-8; 7 bases fit TRBD1. Germline V CDR1 and CDR2: SGHVS, FQNEAQ. The J segment lost 9 bases and the V segment lost 5 bases, leaving 10 bases of the junction unmatched. This CDR3 region has 15 residues. CDR3 sequence (DNA): TGTGCCAGCAGCCTTACAGGGGTTCGGACTTCACCCCTCCACTTT. It encodes CASSLTGVRTSPLHF.

CDR3 DNA: TGTGCCAGCAGCTCCCGGACAGGGGCGAACACTGAAGCTTTCTTT. Its translation: CASSSRTGANTEAFF. V is TRBV5-4 and J is TRBJ1-1, with 9 bases lining up with TRBD1. CDR1 and CDR2 from the germline V gene are SGHNT and YYREEE (reference sequence). The CDR3 runs to 15 residues. V gave up 3 bases and J gave up 1 base; unmatched junction bases: 4.

This clone was seen a single time. This chain links TRBV19 with TRBJ1-3, with D hard to call. Germline CDR1 LNHDA, CDR2 SQIVND (reference sequence). V lost 8 bases, J lost 1 base, and 21 bases lay in between. The CDR3 covers 17 residues. Written as DNA, the CDR3 is TGTGCCAGTGTGAACCATGGAATCCAGGTGTCTGGAAACACCATATATTTT. Protein sequence: CASVNHGIQVSGNTIYF.

This chain connects TRBV5-6 to TRBJ1-2, with D hard to call. CDR1 and CDR2 (germline): SGHDT, YYEEEE. The V end lost 0 bases, the J end lost 8 bases, and 14 bases lay between the germline ends. The CDR3 has 14 residues. DNA of the CDR3: TGTGCCAGCAGCTTGGAACGGTCAGGAAGCGGCTACACCTTC. It specifies CASSLERSGSGYTF.

The chain links TRBV2 to TRBJ2-2, with TRBD1 matching 8 bases. Germline CDR1 and CDR2: SNHLY and FYNNEI. There are 14 residues in the CDR3. The J segment lost 4 bases and the V segment lost 8 bases, leaving 6 bases of the junction unmatched. For the CDR3, the DNA is TGTGCCAGCTCGGCCAGGGGGCGCACCGGGGAGCTGTTTTTT. The encoded protein is CASSARGRTGELFF.

This clone was observed a single time. CDR3 protein: CASSSRTRSDTQYF. The CDR3 bases are TGTGCCAGCAGCTCCCGGACTAGGTCAGATACGCAGTATTTT. The chain has TRBV3-1 (or the pseudogene TRBV3-2) and TRBJ2-3, with 7 bases fitting TRBD2. With V trimmed by 5 bases and J by 4 bases, 6 bases remained unmatched. The CDR3 consists of 14 residues. Germline loops: CDR1 LGHDT, CDR2 YNNKEL (reference sequence).

This chain joins TRBV30 and TRBJ1-5; TRBD1 is a possible D gene (5 bases). In germline, CDR1 is GTSNPN, CDR2 SVGIG (reference sequence). Between the trimmed V and J ends, which lost 2 bases and 5 bases, there was a span of 10 bases. The CDR3 contains 13 residues. The CDR3 region has the DNA TGTGCCTGGAGTCCAGGGTCCGATCAGCCCCAGCATTTT. This translates into CAWSPGSDQPQHF.

CDR3 amino acids: CASSIGTSGAQETQYF. The CDR3 DNA reads TGTGCCAGTAGTATAGGGACTAGCGGGGCACAAGAGACCCAGTACTTC. The genes are TRBV19 and TRBJ2-5, with 12 bases aligning to TRBD2. The CDR3 sequence is 16 residues long. Germline V gene lookup returns CDR1 LNHDA and CDR2 SQIVND (reference sequence). J gave up 2 bases and V 1 base, and 2 bases lay outside the gene matches.

Many counts were recorded for this clone. The chain employs TRBV10-3 and TRBJ2-3; 8 bases agree with TRBD2. Germline V lookup: CDR1 ENHRY, CDR2 SYGVKD. V shed 3 bases and J 2 bases; nucleotides not matched to a gene: 4. This CDR3 spans 15 amino acids. CDR3 coding DNA: TGTGCCATCAGTGATAGCGGGGCAACCACAGATACGCAGTATTTT. Its translation: CAISDSGATTDTQYF.

This rearrangement joins TRBV20-1 to TRBJ1-2; D remains unclear. Germline lookup yields CDR1 DFQATT and CDR2 SNEGSKA (reference sequence). Trimming removed 3 bases from V and 0 bases from J, with 8 bases in between. The CDR3 is 13 residues long. The chain's CDR3 is CSASLQPNYGYTF. CDR3 nucleotides: TGCAGTGCTAGTCTACAGCCTAACTATGGCTACACCTTC.